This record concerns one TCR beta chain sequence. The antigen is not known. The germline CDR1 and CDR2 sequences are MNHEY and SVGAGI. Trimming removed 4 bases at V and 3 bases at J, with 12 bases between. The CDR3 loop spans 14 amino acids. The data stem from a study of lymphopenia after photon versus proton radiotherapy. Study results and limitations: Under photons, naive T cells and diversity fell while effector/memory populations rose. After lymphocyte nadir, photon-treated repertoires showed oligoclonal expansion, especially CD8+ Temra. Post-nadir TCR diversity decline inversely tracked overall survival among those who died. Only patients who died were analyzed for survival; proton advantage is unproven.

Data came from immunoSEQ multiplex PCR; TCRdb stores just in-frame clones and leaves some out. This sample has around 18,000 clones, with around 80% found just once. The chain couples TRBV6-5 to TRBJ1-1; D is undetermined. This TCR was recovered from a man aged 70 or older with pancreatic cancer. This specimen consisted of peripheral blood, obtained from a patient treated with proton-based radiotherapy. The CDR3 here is CASSWAQRDTEAFF. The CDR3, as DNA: TGTGCCAGCAGTTGGGCCCAGAGGGACACTGAAGCTTTCTTT.